A selection of T cell receptor beta chains follows, all from one sample in a study of identical twins. TCRdb redid the calling of the 5' RACE reads with MiXCR, one entry per CDR3 protein. In the table there are around 1.7 million distinct CDR3 sequences, less than 35% of which are singletons. Input material: cord blood. The receptors derive from a newborn girl in good health. CDR3s include the opening cysteine and the closing phenylalanine or tryptophan. The D gene is left open where the match is weak. A clone size is listed for some rows: how often the clone was seen (once, few, many), or a class if it is expanded.

j_gene,abundance,d_gene,v_gene,CDR3nt,CDR3aa
TRBJ2-7,-,-,TRBV20-1,TGCAGTGCTAGGGACTCCGCGAATGAGCAGTACTTC,CSARDSANEQYF
TRBJ2-2,-,TRBD2,TRBV4-1,TGCGCCAGCAGCCTCGGGACTAGCGGGGGGGCCGGGGAGCTGTTTTTT,CASSLGTSGGAGELFF
TRBJ2-5,-,-,TRBV4-1,TGCGCCAGCAGCCAAGATAGTTTCGGGGGCCGGGGGCAAGAGACCCAGTACTTC,CASSQDSFGGRGQETQYF
TRBJ1-2,once,-,TRBV5-1,TGCGCCAGCAGTCAACCCTCAGGGTATAGCGGCTACACCTTC,CASSQPSGYSGYTF
TRBJ1-4,few,-,TRBV7-9,TGTGCCAGCAGCTTTGGGGGCGTCAATGAAAAACTGTTTTTT,CASSFGGVNEKLFF
TRBJ2-7,few,-,TRBV20-1,TGCAGTGCTCGCCACCCGCTGAAGTCCTACGAGCAGTACTTC,CSARHPLKSYEQYF
TRBJ1-1,-,TRBD1,TRBV4-1,TGCGCCAGCAGCCAAGGTGGACAGGCTATGAACACTGAAGCTTTCTTT,CASSQGGQAMNTEAFF
TRBJ1-1,-,-,TRBV29-1,TGCAGCGCCAGTGGGGCATCCATGAACACTGAAGCTTTCTTT,CSASGASMNTEAFF
TRBJ2-1,-,-,TRBV14,TGTGCCAGCAGCCCCAGACAGATCCGCTTCTACAATGAGCAGTTCTTC,CASSPRQIRFYNEQFF
TRBJ2-3,-,-,TRBV7-9,TGTGCCAGCAGCTTAGGTTCCTCCGCTGCTAGCACAGATACGCAGTATTTT,CASSLGSSAASTDTQYF
TRBJ2-1,-,-,TRBV15,TGTGCCACCAGCAGAGTCAGACTTTTCACCTACAATGAGCAGTTCTTC,CATSRVRLFTYNEQFF
TRBJ2-3,many,-,TRBV6-2/TRBV6-3,TGTGCCAGCAGTTCCCGGCCGGATACGCAGTATTTT,CASSSRPDTQYF
TRBJ2-7,-,-,TRBV2,TGTGCCAGCAGTGAACCCAGGGGACCCTACGAGCAGTACTTC,CASSEPRGPYEQYF
TRBJ2-1,few,TRBD2,TRBV12-3/TRBV12-4,TGTGCCAGCAATGGCTTGGCGGGGGGCCCGGGGTCCTACAATGAGCAGTTCTTC,CASNGLAGGPGSYNEQFF